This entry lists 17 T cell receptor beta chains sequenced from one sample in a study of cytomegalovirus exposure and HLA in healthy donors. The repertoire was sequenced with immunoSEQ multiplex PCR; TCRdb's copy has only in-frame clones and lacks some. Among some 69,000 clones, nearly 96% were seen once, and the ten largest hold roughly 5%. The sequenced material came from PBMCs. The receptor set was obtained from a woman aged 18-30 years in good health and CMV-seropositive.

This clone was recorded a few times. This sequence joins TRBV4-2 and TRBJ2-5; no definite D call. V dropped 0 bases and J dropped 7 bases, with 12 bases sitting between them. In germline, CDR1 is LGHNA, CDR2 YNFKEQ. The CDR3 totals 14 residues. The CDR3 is CASSQDGGAATQYF. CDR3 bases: TGTGCCAGCAGCCAAGATGGTGGCGCGGCGACCCAGTACTTC.

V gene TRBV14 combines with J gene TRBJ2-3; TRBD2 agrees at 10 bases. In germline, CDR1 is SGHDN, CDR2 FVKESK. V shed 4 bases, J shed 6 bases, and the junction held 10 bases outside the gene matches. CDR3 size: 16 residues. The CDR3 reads CASSPFTAGGPDTQYF. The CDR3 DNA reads TGTGCCAGCAGCCCATTTACAGCGGGAGGGCCGGATACGCAGTATTTT.

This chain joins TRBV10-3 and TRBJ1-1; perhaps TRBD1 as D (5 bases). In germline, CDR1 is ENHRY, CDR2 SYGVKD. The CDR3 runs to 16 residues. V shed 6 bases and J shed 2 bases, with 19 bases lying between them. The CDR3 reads CAIRSSPGGTNTEAFF. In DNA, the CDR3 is TGTGCCATCAGATCAAGCCCGGGGGGAACCAACACTGAAGCTTTCTTT.

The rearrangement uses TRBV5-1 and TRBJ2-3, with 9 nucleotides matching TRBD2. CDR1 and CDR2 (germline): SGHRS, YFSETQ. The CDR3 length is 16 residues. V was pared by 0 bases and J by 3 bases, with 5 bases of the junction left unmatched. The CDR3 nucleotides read TGCGCCAGCAGCTTGGCCATAGCGGGAGCTACAGATACGCAGTATTTT. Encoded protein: CASSLAIAGATDTQYF.

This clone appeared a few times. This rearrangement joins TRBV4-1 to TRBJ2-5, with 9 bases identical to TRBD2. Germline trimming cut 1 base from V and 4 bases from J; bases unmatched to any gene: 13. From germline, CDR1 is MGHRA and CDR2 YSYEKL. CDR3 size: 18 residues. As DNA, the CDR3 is TGCGCCAGCAGCCAAGTTAACTTGGGGCTAGCGGGAAGAGAGACCCAGTACTTC. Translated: CASSQVNLGLAGRETQYF.

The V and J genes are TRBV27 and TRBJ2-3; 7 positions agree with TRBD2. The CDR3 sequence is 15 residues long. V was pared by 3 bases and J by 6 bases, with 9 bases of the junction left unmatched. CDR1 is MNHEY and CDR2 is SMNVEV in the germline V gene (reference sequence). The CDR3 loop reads CASSFVREMMDTQYF. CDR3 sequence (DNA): TGTGCCAGCAGTTTTGTGCGGGAGATGATGGATACGCAGTATTTT.

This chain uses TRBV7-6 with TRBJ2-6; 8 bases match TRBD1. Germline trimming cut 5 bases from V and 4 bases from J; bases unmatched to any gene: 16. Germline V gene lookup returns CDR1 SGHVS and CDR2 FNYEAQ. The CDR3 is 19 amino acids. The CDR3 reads CASSPPDRVGNVGANVLTF. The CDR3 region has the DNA TGTGCCAGCAGCCCTCCGGACAGGGTGGGGAACGTAGGGGCCAACGTCCTGACTTTC.

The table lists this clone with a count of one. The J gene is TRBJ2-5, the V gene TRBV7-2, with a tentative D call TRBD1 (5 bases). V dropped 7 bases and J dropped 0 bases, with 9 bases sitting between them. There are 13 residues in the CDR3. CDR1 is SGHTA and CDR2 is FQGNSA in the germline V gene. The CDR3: CASTPGYQETQYF. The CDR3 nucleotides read TGTGCCAGCACCCCAGGGTACCAAGAGACCCAGTACTTC.

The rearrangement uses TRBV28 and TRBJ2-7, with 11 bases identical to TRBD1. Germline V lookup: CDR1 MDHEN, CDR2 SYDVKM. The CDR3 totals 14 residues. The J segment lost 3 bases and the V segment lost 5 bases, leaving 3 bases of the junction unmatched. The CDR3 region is CASSVGTGGYEQYF. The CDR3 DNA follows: TGTGCCAGCAGTGTAGGGACAGGGGGCTACGAGCAGTACTTC.

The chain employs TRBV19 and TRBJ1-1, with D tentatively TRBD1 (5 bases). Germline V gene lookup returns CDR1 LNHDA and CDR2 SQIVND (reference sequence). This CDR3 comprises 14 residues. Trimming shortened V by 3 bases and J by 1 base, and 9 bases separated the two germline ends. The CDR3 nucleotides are TGTGCCAGTAGTATTAAGGGGCCGAACACTGAAGCTTTCTTT. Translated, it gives CASSIKGPNTEAFF.

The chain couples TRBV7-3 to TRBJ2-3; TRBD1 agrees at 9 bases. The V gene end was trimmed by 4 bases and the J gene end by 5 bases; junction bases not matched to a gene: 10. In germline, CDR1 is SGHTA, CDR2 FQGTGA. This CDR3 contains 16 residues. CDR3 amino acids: CASSSTGGGGGDTQYF. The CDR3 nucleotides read TGTGCCAGCAGCTCAACAGGGGGCGGTGGGGGAGATACGCAGTATTTT. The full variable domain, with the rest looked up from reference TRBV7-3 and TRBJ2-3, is GAGVSQTPSNKVTEKGKYVELRCDPISGHTALYWYRQSLGQGPEFLIYFQGTGAADDSGLPNDRFFAVRPEGSVSTLKIQRTERGDSAVYLCASSSTGGGGGDTQYFGPGTRLTVL.

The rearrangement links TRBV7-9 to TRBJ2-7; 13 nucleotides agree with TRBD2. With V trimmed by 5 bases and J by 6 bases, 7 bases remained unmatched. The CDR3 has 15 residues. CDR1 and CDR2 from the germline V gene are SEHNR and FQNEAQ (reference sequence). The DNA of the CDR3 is TGTGCCAGCAGCGGATCCCGACTAGCGGGAGGCGAGCAGTACTTC. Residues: CASSGSRLAGGEQYF.

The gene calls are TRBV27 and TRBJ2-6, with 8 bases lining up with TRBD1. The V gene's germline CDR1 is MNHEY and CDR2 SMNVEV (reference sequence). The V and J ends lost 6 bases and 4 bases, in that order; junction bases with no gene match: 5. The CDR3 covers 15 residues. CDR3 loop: CASRPTGAGANVLTF. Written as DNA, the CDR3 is TGTGCCAGCAGACCGACAGGGGCCGGGGCCAACGTCCTGACTTTC. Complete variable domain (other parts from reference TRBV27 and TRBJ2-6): EAQVTQNPRYLITVTGKKLTVTCSQNMNHEYMSWYRQDPGLGLRQIYYSMNVEVTDKGDVPEGYKVSRKEKRNFPLILESPSPNQTSLYFCASRPTGAGANVLTFGAGSRLTVL.

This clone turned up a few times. The DNA for the CDR3 is TGTGCCAGCAGCCAAGTTAGCAGTCTCGGTGGAAACACCATATATTTT. Translated: CASSQVSSLGGNTIYF. The rearrangement links TRBV4-2 to TRBJ1-3; D is undetermined. The CDR3 runs to 16 residues. Per the germline V gene, CDR1 is LGHNA and CDR2 is YNFKEQ. Trimming removed 1 base from V and 3 bases from J, with 13 bases in between.

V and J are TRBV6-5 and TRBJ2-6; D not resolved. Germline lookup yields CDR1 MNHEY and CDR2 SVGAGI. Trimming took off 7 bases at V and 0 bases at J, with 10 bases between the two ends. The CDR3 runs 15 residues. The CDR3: CASTWAPSGANVLTF. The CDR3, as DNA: TGTGCCAGCACCTGGGCCCCCTCTGGGGCCAACGTCCTGACTTTC.

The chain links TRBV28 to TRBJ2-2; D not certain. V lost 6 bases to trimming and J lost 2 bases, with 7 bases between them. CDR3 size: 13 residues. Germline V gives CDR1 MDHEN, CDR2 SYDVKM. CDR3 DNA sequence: TGTGCCAGCAGCCCCGTTAACACCGGGGAGCTGTTTTTT. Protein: CASSPVNTGELFF.

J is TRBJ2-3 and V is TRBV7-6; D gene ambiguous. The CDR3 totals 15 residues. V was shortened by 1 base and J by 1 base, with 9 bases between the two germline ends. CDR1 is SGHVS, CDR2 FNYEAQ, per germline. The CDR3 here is CASSLGGFGTDTQYF. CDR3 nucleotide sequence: TGTGCCAGCAGCTTAGGCGGCTTTGGCACAGATACGCAGTATTTT.